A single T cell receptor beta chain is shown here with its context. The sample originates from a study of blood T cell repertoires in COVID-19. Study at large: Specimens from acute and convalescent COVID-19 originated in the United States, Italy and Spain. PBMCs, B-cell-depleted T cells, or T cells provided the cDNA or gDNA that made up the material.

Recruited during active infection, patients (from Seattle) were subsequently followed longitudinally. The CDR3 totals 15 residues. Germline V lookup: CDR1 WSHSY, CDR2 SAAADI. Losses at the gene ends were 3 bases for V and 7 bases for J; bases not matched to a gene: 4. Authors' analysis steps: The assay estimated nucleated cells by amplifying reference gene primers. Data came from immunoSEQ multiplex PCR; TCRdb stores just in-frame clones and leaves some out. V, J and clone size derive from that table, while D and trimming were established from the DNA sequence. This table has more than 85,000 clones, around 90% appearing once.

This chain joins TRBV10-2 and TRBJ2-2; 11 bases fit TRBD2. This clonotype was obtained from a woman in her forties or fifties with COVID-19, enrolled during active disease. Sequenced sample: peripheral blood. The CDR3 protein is CASSETSGGIGELFF. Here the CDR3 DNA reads TGCGCCAGCAGTGAAACTAGCGGGGGTATCGGGGAGCTGTTTTTT.